Shown below are 9 T cell receptor beta chains from a single sample sequenced in a study of Graves' ophthalmopathy and Graves' hyperthyroidism. Amplified material comprised TCR beta CDR3 regions derived from RNA transcripts. Second-round multiplex PCR followed a first-round RT-PCR using HTBI primers. TCRdb called the multiplex PCR reads again in MiXCR, with one record for every CDR3 protein. The sample lists some 350,000 distinct CDR3 sequences, about 18% occurring once. Sequencing input: peripheral blood. All receptors derive from an adult woman with stable Graves' hyperthyroidism.

V gene TRBV6-5 combines with J gene TRBJ1-2; D unresolved. V lost 0 bases, J lost 0 bases, and 8 bases lay in between. This CDR3 comprises 15 residues. Germline V gene data show CDR1 as MNHEY and CDR2 as SVGAGI. The DNA of the CDR3 is TGTGCCAGCAGTTACTCTACAGACACTAACTATGGCTACACCTTC. This codes for CASSYSTDTNYGYTF.

The rearrangement uses TRBV27 and TRBJ1-5; D gene unclear. This CDR3 is 14 amino acids long. V lost 4 bases, J lost 3 bases, and 10 bases lay in between. Germline loops: CDR1 MNHEY, CDR2 SMNVEV (reference sequence). Here the CDR3 reads CASSSLGLNQPQHF. The DNA for the CDR3 is TGTGCCAGCAGTTCTTTAGGGCTCAATCAGCCCCAGCATTTT.

The chain links TRBV5-1 to TRBJ1-2; a possible D gene is TRBD1 (5 bases). Trimming removed 7 bases at V and 8 bases at J, with 15 bases between. CDR1 is SGHRS, CDR2 YFSETQ, per germline. The CDR3 contains 12 residues. CDR3 protein: CASRTGWGGYTF. CDR3 nucleotides: TGCGCCAGCCGGACCGGGTGGGGCGGCTACACCTTC.

This clonotype was counted many times. This chain links TRBV12-3 or TRBV12-4 with TRBJ1-1; D gene uncertain. The CDR3 sequence is 15 residues long. Trimming removed 3 bases at V and 2 bases at J, with 13 bases between. The CDR3 bases are TGTGCCAGCAGTTTCTCACCGGGGTCTAACACTGAAGCTTTCTTT. Amino acids: CASSFSPGSNTEAFF.

There are many counts of this clonotype. The rearrangement joins TRBV12-3 or TRBV12-4 to TRBJ1-1, with 9 bases identical to TRBD1. The CDR3 sequence is 13 residues long. V was clipped by 7 bases and J by 5 bases; unmatched bases: 5. The CDR3 loop reads CASKQGAGTEAFF. The CDR3 DNA sequence: TGTGCCAGCAAACAGGGGGCGGGGACTGAAGCTTTCTTT.

This clonotype was observed many times. J is TRBJ2-7 and V is TRBV20-1; TRBD2 is a possible D gene (7 bases). Germline values: CDR1 DFQATT, CDR2 SNEGSKA (reference sequence). V shed 1 base and J shed 10 bases, with 20 bases lying between them. This CDR3 has 14 residues. The CDR3 coding sequence is TGCAGTGCTAGAGGGATAGAGGGGGGGAAGGCTCAGTACTTC. It specifies CSARGIEGGKAQYF.

This clonotype has a count of ten or more. The chain employs TRBV12-3 or TRBV12-4 and TRBJ2-7; D might be TRBD2 (5 bases). The CDR3 sequence is 13 residues long. V was shortened by 3 bases and J by 5 bases, with 11 bases between the two germline ends. This CDR3 reads CASSLARGNEQYF. The CDR3 bases are TGTGCCAGCAGTTTGGCCCGAGGGAACGAGCAGTACTTC.

The rearrangement joins TRBV4-1 to TRBJ1-2; D possibly corresponds to TRBD1 (6 bases). Germline loops: CDR1 MGHRA, CDR2 YSYEKL. The CDR3 has 15 amino acids. The germline V and J ends were trimmed by 5 bases and 2 bases, with 15 bases remaining between them. CDR3 sequence: CASSVHRQENYGYTF. Here the CDR3 DNA reads TGCGCCAGCAGCGTCCACCGACAGGAAAACTATGGCTACACCTTC.

This clonotype showed up many times. J is TRBJ2-7 and V is TRBV19; 7 bases are shared with TRBD2. V dropped 4 bases and J dropped 5; count of bases not matched to a gene: 5. Germline V gives CDR1 LNHDA, CDR2 SQIVND (reference sequence). There are 13 residues in the CDR3. CDR3 residues: CASSSGSLNEQYF. The CDR3 DNA reads TGTGCCAGTAGTAGCGGGAGTCTCAACGAGCAGTACTTC.